Each of the 20 T cell receptor beta chains below was sequenced from the same sample in a study of T cells in Graves' hyperthyroidism and ophthalmopathy. RNA transcripts were the template for amplifying TCR beta CDR3 regions. The HTBI primer set was used in a first-round RT-PCR of the TCR CDR3. TCRdb redid the calling of the multiplex PCR reads with MiXCR, one entry per CDR3 protein. The data hold roughly 400,000 distinct CDR3 sequences, with 25% observed a single time. Sequences were obtained from blood. The receptor source for this set is a man in his fifties with Graves' hyperthyroidism.

This clonotype was counted between two and nine times. V usage is TRBV5-1 and J usage is TRBJ1-2; D gene ambiguous. Germline CDR1 is SGHRS and CDR2 is YFSETQ. V lost 0 bases to trimming and J lost 5 bases, with 11 bases between them. The CDR3 is 14 amino acids. CDR3 in DNA: TGCGCCAGCAGCTTGGAGGGCGTTAAATATGGCTACACCTTC. Translating gives CASSLEGVKYGYTF.

This chain links TRBV20-1 with TRBJ2-3; D unclear. The CDR3 covers 10 residues. Germline V gives CDR1 DFQATT, CDR2 SNEGSKA (reference sequence). The germline V and J ends were trimmed by 4 bases and 4 bases, with 3 bases remaining between them. The CDR3 sequence is CSATSDTQYF. The DNA of the CDR3 is TGCAGTGCTACTTCAGATACGCAGTATTTT.

There are a few counts of this clonotype. The chain joins TRBV27 to TRBJ1-1; the match to TRBD1 covers 9 bases. V gave up 2 bases and J gave up 7 bases; unmatched junction bases: 5. Germline CDR1 MNHEY, CDR2 SMNVEV (reference sequence). The CDR3 length is 14 residues. CDR3: CASSLRDRVFEAFF. CDR3 coding DNA: TGTGCCAGCAGTTTAAGGGACAGGGTTTTTGAAGCTTTCTTT.

This clonotype was seen only a few times. This chain connects TRBV6-1 to TRBJ1-1; no firm D call. Deletions cut 2 bases from V and 0 bases from J, with 10 bases between. The CDR3 extends over 15 amino acids. Germline V gene data show CDR1 as MNHNS and CDR2 as SASEGT. In DNA form, the CDR3 reads TGTGCCAGCAGTGAAAGGCAGACCATGAACACTGAAGCTTTCTTT. It translates to CASSERQTMNTEAFF.

This chain links TRBV27 with TRBJ2-3; D unclear. The germline V and J ends were trimmed by 0 bases and 2 bases, with 9 bases remaining between them. Germline CDR1 and CDR2: MNHEY and SMNVEV (reference sequence). The length of the CDR3 is 15 residues. The CDR3 is CASSLSQDDTDTQYF. The CDR3 DNA sequence: TGTGCCAGCAGTTTATCCCAGGACGACACAGATACGCAGTATTTT.

This clonotype was seen repeatedly, ten times or more. The chain carries TRBV18 and TRBJ2-3; TRBD1 aligns across 7 bases. The CDR3 is 15 residues long. Germline V gives CDR1 KGHSH, CDR2 LQKENI. V shed 5 bases and J 4 bases; nucleotides not matched to a gene: 9. The CDR3: CASSTGQTSADTQYF. CDR3 nucleotides: TGTGCCAGCTCAACGGGACAGACCAGCGCAGATACGCAGTATTTT.

This clonotype showed up many times. The J gene is TRBJ2-3, the V gene TRBV12-3 or TRBV12-4, with 10 nucleotides matching TRBD2. The V and J ends lost 2 bases and 1 base, in that order; junction bases with no gene match: 9. The length of the CDR3 is 18 residues. DNA for the CDR3: TGTGCCAGCAGTTTAAAGTCTAGCGGGAGCTTGGGCACAGATACGCAGTATTTT. It encodes CASSLKSSGSLGTDTQYF.

Comments on this clonotype: The germline gene is not matched at one end of the junction; a read error may be the cause. The chain combines TRBV4-1 with TRBJ2-3; perhaps TRBD2 as D (6 bases). This CDR3 is built from 16 residues. Germline CDR1 reads MGHRA; CDR2 reads YSYEKL. The CDR3, as DNA: TGTGCCAGCAGCAAGGGACCGGGGGTTCCCACAGATACGCAGTATTTT. It codes for CASSKGPGVPTDTQYF.

This clonotype was counted only a few times. The chain couples TRBV12-3 or TRBV12-4 to TRBJ2-7; possibly TRBD1 or TRBD2 for D (5 bases each). V shed 6 bases and J shed 4 bases, with 16 bases lying between them. The length of the CDR3 is 14 residues. CDR3 region: CASSVGTPGYEQYF. The CDR3 DNA follows: TGTGCCAGCAGCGTCGGGACCCCTGGTTACGAGCAGTACTTC.

This clonotype turned up a few times. The chain is built from TRBV12-5 and TRBJ1-2, with TRBD1 matching 10 bases. With V trimmed by 5 bases and J by 0 bases, 9 bases remained unmatched. The CDR3 sequence is 17 residues long. Germline lookup yields CDR1 LGHNT and CDR2 FRNRAP. CDR3 sequence: CASGLGQGESSNYGYTF. Here the CDR3 DNA reads TGTGCTAGTGGTCTTGGACAGGGGGAGTCCTCTAACTATGGCTACACCTTC. Drawing the rest from reference TRBV12-5 and TRBJ1-2, the complete variable domain is DARVTQTPRHKVTEMGQEVTMRCQPILGHNTVFWYRQTMMQGLELLAYFRNRAPLDDSGMPKDRFSAEMPDATLATLKIQPSEPRDSAVYFCASGLGQGESSNYGYTFGSGTRLTVV.

This chain joins TRBV24-1 and TRBJ2-5; the D gene is possibly TRBD2 (5 bases). Germline assignment: CDR1 KGHDR and CDR2 SFDVKD. The CDR3 has 13 amino acids. With 2 bases removed from V and 4 bases from J, the gap between germline ends came to 7 bases. DNA of the CDR3: TGTGCCACCAGTGATTATGCGGGAGAGACCCAGTACTTC. It translates to CATSDYAGETQYF.

V gene TRBV24-1 combines with J gene TRBJ2-5; D is perhaps TRBD2 (6 bases). Deletions cut 4 bases from V and 5 bases from J, with 16 bases between. Germline assignment: CDR1 KGHDR and CDR2 SFDVKD. The CDR3 sequence is 15 residues long. CDR3 sequence: CATSEAGAGDETQYF. The CDR3 nucleotides are TGTGCCACCAGTGAAGCCGGAGCGGGCGACGAGACCCAGTACTTC.

This chain uses TRBV30 with TRBJ1-5; 8 positions match TRBD1. The V and J ends lost 2 bases and 1 base, in that order; junction bases with no gene match: 4. The CDR3 has 15 amino acids. The germline V gene encodes CDR1 GTSNPN and CDR2 SVGIG (reference sequence). CDR3 sequence reads: CAWSRTGRSNQPQHF. CDR3 DNA: TGTGCCTGGAGTCGGACAGGGAGGAGCAATCAGCCCCAGCATTTT.

This clonotype was seen more than once but under ten times. The chain combines TRBV5-1 with TRBJ2-7; weak D call: TRBD2 (6 bases). V was shortened by 5 bases and J by 0 bases, with 9 bases between the two germline ends. This CDR3 has 13 residues. Germline lookup yields CDR1 SGHRS and CDR2 YFSETQ. CDR3: CASRSGFSYEQYF. CDR3 in DNA: TGCGCCAGCAGGAGCGGGTTCTCCTACGAGCAGTACTTC. Complete variable domain (other parts from reference TRBV5-1 and TRBJ2-7): KAGVTQTPRYLIKTRGQQVTLSCSPISGHRSVSWYQQTPGQGLQFLFEYFSETQRNKGNFPGRFSGRQFSNSRSEMNVSTLELGDSALYLCASRSGFSYEQYFGPGTRLTVT.

V is TRBV4-1 and J is TRBJ2-7; TRBD1 matches 7 bases. The CDR3 covers 14 residues. Trimming took 1 base from V and 8 from J; bases not matched to a gene: 8. Germline assignment: CDR1 MGHRA and CDR2 YSYEKL. The chain's CDR3 is CASSQVDRAGQQYF. As DNA, the CDR3 is TGCGCCAGCAGCCAAGTCGACAGGGCCGGACAGCAGTACTTC.

The genes are TRBV5-1 and TRBJ2-3, with a weak D call TRBD2 (5 bases). The CDR3 spans 14 residues. Germline CDR1 is SGHRS and CDR2 is YFSETQ. V lost 3 bases to trimming and J lost 2 bases, with 10 bases between them. CDR3: CASSSGSPTDTQYF. In DNA form, the CDR3 reads TGCGCCAGCAGCTCGGGATCTCCCACAGATACGCAGTATTTT.

At least ten counts were recorded for this clonotype. This chain uses TRBV11-2 with TRBJ2-7, with 7 nucleotides matching TRBD2. The CDR3 loop spans 16 amino acids. Losses at the gene ends were 6 bases for V and 2 bases for J; bases not matched to a gene: 13. Per the germline V gene, CDR1 is SGHAT and CDR2 is FQNNGV. The CDR3 bases are TGTGCCAGCAGATCCGGGCGTGGGAGGGGAGCCTACGAGCAGTACTTC. Residues: CASRSGRGRGAYEQYF.

This clonotype was observed many times. J is TRBJ2-3 and V is TRBV7-2; D call uncertain. This CDR3 comprises 12 residues. With 4 bases removed from V and 6 bases from J, the gap between germline ends came to 8 bases. The germline gives CDR1 SGHTA, CDR2 FQGNSA. CDR3 amino acids: CASSSPPDTQYF. CDR3 nucleotide sequence: TGTGCCAGCAGCTCTCCACCGGATACGCAGTATTTT. The variable domain in full, completed from reference TRBV7-2 and TRBJ2-3, reads GAGVSQSPSNKVTEKGKDVELRCDPISGHTALYWYRQSLGQGLEFLIYFQGNSAPDKSGLPSDRFSAERTGGSVSTLTIQRTQQEDSAVYLCASSSPPDTQYFGPGTRLTVL.

This clonotype was seen a handful of times. The chain employs TRBV11-2 and TRBJ2-7; a possible D gene is TRBD2 (6 bases). The ends were cut back, 8 bases at V and 7 bases at J, with 18 bases in the middle. Germline CDR1 SGHAT, CDR2 FQNNGV. CDR3 length: 13 amino acids. In DNA form, the CDR3 reads TGTGCCAGCGGGGGGACCCGCGTTGGGGAGCAGTACTTC. Translating gives CASGGTRVGEQYF.

Of note for this clonotype: One junction end does not reproduce the germline sequence, and a read error may be involved. The chain links TRBV5-1 to TRBJ1-5; a weak D match, TRBD1 (5 bases). Looked up from germline, CDR1 is SGHRS and CDR2 is YFSETQ. The CDR3 totals 14 residues. The CDR3 nucleotides are TGTGCCAGCAGCTTGGACGGAGGGGATCAGCCCCAGCATTTT. Encoded protein: CASSLDGGDQPQHF.